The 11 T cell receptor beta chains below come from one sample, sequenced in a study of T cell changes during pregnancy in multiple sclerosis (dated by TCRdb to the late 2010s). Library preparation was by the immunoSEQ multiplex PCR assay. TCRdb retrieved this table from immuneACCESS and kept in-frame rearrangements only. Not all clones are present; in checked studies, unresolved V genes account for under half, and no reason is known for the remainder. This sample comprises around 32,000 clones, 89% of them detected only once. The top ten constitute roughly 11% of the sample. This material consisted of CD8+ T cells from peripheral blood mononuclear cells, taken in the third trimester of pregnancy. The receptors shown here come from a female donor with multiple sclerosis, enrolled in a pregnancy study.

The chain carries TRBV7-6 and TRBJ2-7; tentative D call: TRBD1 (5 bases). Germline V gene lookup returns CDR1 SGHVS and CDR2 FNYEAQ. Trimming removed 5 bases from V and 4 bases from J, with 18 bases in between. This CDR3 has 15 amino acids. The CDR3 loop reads CASSPEVGLGYEQYF. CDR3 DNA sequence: TGTGCCAGCAGCCCCGAGGTGGGGCTCGGGTACGAGCAGTACTTC. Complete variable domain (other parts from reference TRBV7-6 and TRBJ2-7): GAGVSQSPRYKVTKRGQDVALRCDPISGHVSLYWYRQALGQGPEFLTYFNYEAQQDKSGLPNDRFSAERPEGSISTLTIQRTEQRDSAMYRCASSPEVGLGYEQYFGPGTRLTVT.

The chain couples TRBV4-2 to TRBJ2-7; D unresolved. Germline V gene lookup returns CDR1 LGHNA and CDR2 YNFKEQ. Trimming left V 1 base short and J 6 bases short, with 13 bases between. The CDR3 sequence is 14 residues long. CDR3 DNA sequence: TGTGCCAGCAGCCAAGGTCGCGCAACCGGCGAGCAGTACTTC. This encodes CASSQGRATGEQYF.

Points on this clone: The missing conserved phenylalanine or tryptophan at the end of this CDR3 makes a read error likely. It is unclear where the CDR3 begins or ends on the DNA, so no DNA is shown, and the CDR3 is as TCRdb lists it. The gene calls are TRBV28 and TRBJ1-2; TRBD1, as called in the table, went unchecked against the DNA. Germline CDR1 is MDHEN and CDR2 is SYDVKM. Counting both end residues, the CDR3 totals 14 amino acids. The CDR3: CASSSRYSPRGQAA.

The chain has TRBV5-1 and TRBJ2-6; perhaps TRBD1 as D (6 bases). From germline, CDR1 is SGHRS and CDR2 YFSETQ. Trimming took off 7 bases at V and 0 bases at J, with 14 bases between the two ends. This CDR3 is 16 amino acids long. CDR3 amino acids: CASGQRSLSGANVLTF. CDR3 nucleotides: TGCGCCAGCGGACAGAGATCACTCTCTGGGGCCAACGTCCTGACTTTC. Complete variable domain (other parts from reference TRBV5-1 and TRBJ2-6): KAGVTQTPRYLIKTRGQQVTLSCSPISGHRSVSWYQQTPGQGLQFLFEYFSETQRNKGNFPGRFSGRQFSNSRSEMNVSTLELGDSALYLCASGQRSLSGANVLTFGAGSRLTVL.

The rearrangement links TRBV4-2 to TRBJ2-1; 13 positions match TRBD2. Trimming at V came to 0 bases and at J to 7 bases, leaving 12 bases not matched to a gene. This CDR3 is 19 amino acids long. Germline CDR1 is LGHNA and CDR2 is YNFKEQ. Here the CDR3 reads CASSQDPQTSGRFWNEQFF. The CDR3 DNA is TGTGCCAGCAGCCAAGATCCTCAGACTAGCGGGAGGTTTTGGAATGAGCAGTTCTTC.

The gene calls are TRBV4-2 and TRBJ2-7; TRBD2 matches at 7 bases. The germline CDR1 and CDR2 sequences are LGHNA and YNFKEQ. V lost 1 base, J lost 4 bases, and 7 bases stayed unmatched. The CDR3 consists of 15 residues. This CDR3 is CASSQVGGEGYEQYF. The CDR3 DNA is TGTGCCAGCAGCCAAGTTGGCGGGGAGGGTTACGAGCAGTACTTC.

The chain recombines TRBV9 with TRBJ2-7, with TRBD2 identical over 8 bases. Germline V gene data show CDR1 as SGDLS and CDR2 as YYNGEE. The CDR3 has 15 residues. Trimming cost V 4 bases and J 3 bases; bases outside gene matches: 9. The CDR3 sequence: CASSPSTSVSYEQYF. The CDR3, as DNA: TGTGCCAGCAGCCCTTCGACTAGCGTTAGCTACGAGCAGTACTTC.

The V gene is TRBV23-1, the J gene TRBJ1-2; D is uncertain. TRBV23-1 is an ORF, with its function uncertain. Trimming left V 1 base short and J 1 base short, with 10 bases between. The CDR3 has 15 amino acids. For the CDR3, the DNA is TGCGCCAGCAGTCAATGGGAGTCGGGTAACTATGGCTACACCTTC. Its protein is CASSQWESGNYGYTF.

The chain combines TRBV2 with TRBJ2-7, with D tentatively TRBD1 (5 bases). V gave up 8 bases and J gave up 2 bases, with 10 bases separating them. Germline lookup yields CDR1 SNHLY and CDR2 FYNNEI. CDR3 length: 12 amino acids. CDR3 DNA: TGTGCCAGCGGCAGGGTACCCTACGAGCAGTACTTC. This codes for CASGRVPYEQYF.

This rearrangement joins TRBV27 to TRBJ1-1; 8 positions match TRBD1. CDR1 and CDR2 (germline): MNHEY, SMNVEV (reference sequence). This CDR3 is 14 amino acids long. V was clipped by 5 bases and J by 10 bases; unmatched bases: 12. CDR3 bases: TGTGCCAGCAGTCCTGGACAGGGTGTTCTTGGAGCTTTCTTT. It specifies CASSPGQGVLGAFF.

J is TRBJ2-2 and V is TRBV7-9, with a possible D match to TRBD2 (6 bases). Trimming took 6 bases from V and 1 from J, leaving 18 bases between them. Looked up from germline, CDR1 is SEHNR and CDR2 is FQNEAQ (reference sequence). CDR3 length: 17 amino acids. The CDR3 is CASRASTGGRNTGELFF. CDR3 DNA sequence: TGTGCCAGCAGAGCTTCCACCGGGGGTAGGAACACCGGGGAGCTGTTTTTT.